This T cell receptor (beta chain) was captured by sequencing in a study of identical twins. The germline V gene encodes CDR1 SQVTM and CDR2 ANQGSEA. After removal of 1 base from V and 0 bases from J, the junction contained 9 bases not matched to a gene. The CDR3 loop spans 16 amino acids. Concerning this clonotype itself: Its target is not known.

Study-level results: These conclusions were based on statistical analysis (cross-sectional, not following the same donors). A lower insertion count was a feature of abundant cord blood beta clonotypes, with no such feature in memory repertoires.

MiXCR was run by TCRdb on the 5' RACE reads, yielding one entry per CDR3 protein. The repertoire consists of about 290,000 distinct CDR3 sequences, with nearly 9.5% occurring once and the leading ten covering 7% to 8.5%. These data were likewise used in another study, on yellow fever vaccine responses in identical twins.

Sequences were obtained from CD8+ T cells sorted from blood. The rearrangement joins TRBV29-1 to TRBJ2-7, with TRBD1 matching over 7 bases. The clonotype comes from a woman between 18 and 29 years old in good health. CDR3 bases: TGCAGCGTTGAAGGACAGGGACAAACGAGCTCCTACGAGCAGTACTTC. The encoded protein is CSVEGQGQTSSYEQYF.